Listed below are T cell receptor beta chains from one sample, sequenced in a study of blood T cell repertoires in COVID-19. The method was immunoSEQ multiplex PCR; TCRdb's version includes in-frame clones alone and lacks a portion of them. The sample includes 45,000 to 55,000 clones, less than 85% seen only once; the top ten take around 5.2%. Input material: peripheral blood. All receptors come from a human donor in a cohort sampled during active COVID-19. Each CDR3 is given with its conserved first and last residue. Fields, in order: clone size, V gene, J gene, D gene, CDR3 DNA, CDR3 protein. D genes are given only for firm matches. Size values are once, few and many counts, or a class for expanded clones, and some rows have none.

clone_size: -; v_call: TRBV9; j_call: TRBJ1-4; d_call: -; cdr3_nt: TGTGCCAGCAGCTCTCCCGGAGTGGAGGGATATGAAAAACTGTTTTTT; cdr3_aa: CASSSPGVEGYEKLFF
clone_size: -; v_call: TRBV20-1; j_call: TRBJ2-1; d_call: -; cdr3_nt: TGCAGTGCCCGCCAGGGGAATGAGCAGTTCTTC; cdr3_aa: CSARQGNEQFF
clone_size: once; v_call: TRBV7-7; j_call: TRBJ2-5; d_call: -; cdr3_nt: TGTGCCAGCAGCTTAGCGGAGACTGAGACCCAGTACTTC; cdr3_aa: CASSLAETETQYF
clone_size: -; v_call: TRBV7-2; j_call: TRBJ1-5; d_call: -; cdr3_nt: TGTGCCAGCAGCTTAGGGGGCAGGTCCTATCAGCCCCAGCATTTT; cdr3_aa: CASSLGGRSYQPQHF
clone_size: -; v_call: TRBV4-1; j_call: TRBJ2-3; d_call: TRBD2; cdr3_nt: TGCGCCAGCAGACGACTAGCGGGGGGGCTTGATACGCAGTATTTT; cdr3_aa: CASRRLAGGLDTQYF
clone_size: -; v_call: TRBV12-3/TRBV12-4; j_call: TRBJ1-2; d_call: -; cdr3_nt: TGTGCCAGCAGTTTCGACAGGCGCTATGGCTACACCTTC; cdr3_aa: CASSFDRRYGYTF
clone_size: -; v_call: TRBV5-1; j_call: TRBJ2-7; d_call: -; cdr3_nt: TGCGCCAGCAGGAGACAGGTATCGGCGTTGGACGAGCAGTACTTC; cdr3_aa: CASRRQVSALDEQYF
clone_size: -; v_call: TRBV3-1/TRBV3-2; j_call: TRBJ2-1; d_call: TRBD2; cdr3_nt: TGTGCCAGCATGCGGGGGGGCTACAATGAGCAGTTCTTC; cdr3_aa: CASMRGGYNEQFF
clone_size: -; v_call: TRBV29-1; j_call: TRBJ1-1; d_call: -; cdr3_nt: TGCAGCGTTTCCCGGACAGCCTTTAACACTGAAGCTTTCTTT; cdr3_aa: CSVSRTAFNTEAFF
clone_size: -; v_call: TRBV9; j_call: TRBJ2-3; d_call: TRBD2; cdr3_nt: TGTGCCAGCAGCGTAGGACTAGCGTTCACAGATACGCAGTATTTT; cdr3_aa: CASSVGLAFTDTQYF
clone_size: -; v_call: TRBV5-6; j_call: TRBJ2-2; d_call: -; cdr3_nt: TGTGCCAGCAGCCCTGGGGGACAGAACACCGGGGAGCTGTTTTTT; cdr3_aa: CASSPGGQNTGELFF
clone_size: -; v_call: TRBV28; j_call: TRBJ1-2; d_call: -; cdr3_nt: TGTGCCAGCAGTTCACAGGGACATGACTATGGCTACACCTTC; cdr3_aa: CASSSQGHDYGYTF
clone_size: -; v_call: TRBV6-6; j_call: TRBJ2-6; d_call: TRBD1; cdr3_nt: TGTGCCAGCAGACGAACGACAGGGGGCTCTGGGGCCAACGTCCTGACTTTC; cdr3_aa: CASRRTTGGSGANVLTF